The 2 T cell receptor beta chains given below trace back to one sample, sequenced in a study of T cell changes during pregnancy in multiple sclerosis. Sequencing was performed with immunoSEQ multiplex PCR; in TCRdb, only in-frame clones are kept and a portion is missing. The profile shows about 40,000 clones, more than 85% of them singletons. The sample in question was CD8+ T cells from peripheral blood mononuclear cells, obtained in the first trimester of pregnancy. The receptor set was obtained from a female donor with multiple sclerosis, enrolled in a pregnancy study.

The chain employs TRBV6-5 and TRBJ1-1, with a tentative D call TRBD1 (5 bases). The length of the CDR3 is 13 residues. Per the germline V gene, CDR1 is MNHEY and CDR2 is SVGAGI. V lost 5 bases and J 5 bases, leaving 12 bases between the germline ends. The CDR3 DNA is TGTGCCAGCAGTCCTGTTGGGGGGACTGAAGCTTTCTTT. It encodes CASSPVGGTEAFF.

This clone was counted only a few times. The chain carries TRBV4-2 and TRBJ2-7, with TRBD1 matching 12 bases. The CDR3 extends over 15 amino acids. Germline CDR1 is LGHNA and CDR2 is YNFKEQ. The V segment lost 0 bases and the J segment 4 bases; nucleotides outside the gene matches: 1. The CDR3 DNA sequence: TGTGCCAGCAGCCAAGAGGGACAGGGGGCGTACGAGCAGTACTTC. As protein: CASSQEGQGAYEQYF.